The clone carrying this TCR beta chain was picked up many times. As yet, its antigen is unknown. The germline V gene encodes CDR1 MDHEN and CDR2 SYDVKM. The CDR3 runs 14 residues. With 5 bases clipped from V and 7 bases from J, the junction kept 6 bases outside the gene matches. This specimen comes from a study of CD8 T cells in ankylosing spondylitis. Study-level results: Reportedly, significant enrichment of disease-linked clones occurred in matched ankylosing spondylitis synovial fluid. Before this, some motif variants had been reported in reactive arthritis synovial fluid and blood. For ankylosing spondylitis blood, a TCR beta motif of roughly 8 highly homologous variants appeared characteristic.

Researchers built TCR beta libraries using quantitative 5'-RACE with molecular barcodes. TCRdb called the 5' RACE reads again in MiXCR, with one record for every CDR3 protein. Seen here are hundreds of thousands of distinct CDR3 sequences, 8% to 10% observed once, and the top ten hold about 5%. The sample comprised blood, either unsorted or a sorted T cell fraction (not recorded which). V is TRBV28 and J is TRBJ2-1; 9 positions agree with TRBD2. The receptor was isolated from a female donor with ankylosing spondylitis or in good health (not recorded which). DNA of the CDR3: TGTGCCAGCAGTCCTAGCGGGATAGTGAATGAGCAGTTCTTC. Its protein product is CASSPSGIVNEQFF. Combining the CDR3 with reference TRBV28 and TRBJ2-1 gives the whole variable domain DVKVTQSSRYLVKRTGEKVFLECVQDMDHENMFWYRQDPGLGLRLIYFSYDVKMKEKGDIPEGYSVSREKKERFSLILESASTNQTSMYLCASSPSGIVNEQFFGPGTRLTVL.